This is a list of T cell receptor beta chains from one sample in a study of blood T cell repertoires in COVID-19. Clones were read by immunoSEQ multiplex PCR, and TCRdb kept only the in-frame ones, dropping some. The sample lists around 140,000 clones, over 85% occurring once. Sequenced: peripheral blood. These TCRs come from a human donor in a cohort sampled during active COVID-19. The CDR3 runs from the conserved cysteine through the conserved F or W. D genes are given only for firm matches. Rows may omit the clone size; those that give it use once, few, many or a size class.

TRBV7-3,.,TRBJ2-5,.,TGTGCCAGCAGCCGAGAGGGCCAAGAGACCCAGTACTTC,CASSREGQETQYF
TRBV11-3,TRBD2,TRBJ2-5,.,TGTGCCAGCAGCTTCGGAGCGGGGGAACAAGAGACCCAGTACTTC,CASSFGAGEQETQYF
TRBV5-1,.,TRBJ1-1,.,TGCGCCAGCAGCTTTACAGGACCTGCGAACACTGAAGCTTTCTTT,CASSFTGPANTEAFF
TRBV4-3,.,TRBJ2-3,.,TGCGCCAGCAGCCCCTATCCCGACGCAGGGGAAGAAGATACGCAGTATTTT,CASSPYPDAGEEDTQYF
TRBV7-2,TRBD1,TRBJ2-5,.,TGTGCCAGCAGCTTAGAGGCGGCAGGGGGGACCCAGTACTTC,CASSLEAAGGTQYF
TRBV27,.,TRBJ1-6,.,TGTGCCAGCAGTTCAGAAACCCGGCACGGGGAGGGTTTGAATTCACCCCTCCACTTT,CASSSETRHGEGLNSPLHF
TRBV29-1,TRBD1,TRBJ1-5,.,TGCAGCGTTGTGGGGACAGGCAATCAGCCCCAGCATTTT,CSVVGTGNQPQHF
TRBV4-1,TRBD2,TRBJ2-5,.,TGCGCCAGCAGCCAGGCTAGCGGGGAACGAGAGACCCAGTACTTC,CASSQASGERETQYF
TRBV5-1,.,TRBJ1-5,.,TGCGCCAGCAGTTTAGACAGCCGCAATCAGCCCCAGCATTTT,CASSLDSRNQPQHF
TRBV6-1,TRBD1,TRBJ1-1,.,TGTGCCAGCAGTGAAGACAGGGGGAGGCCTGAAGCTTTCTTT,CASSEDRGRPEAFF
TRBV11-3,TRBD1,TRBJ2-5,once,TGTGCCAGCAGCCCCAGGACAGGGGGGTTGGAGACCCAGTACTTC,CASSPRTGGLETQYF
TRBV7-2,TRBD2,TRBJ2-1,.,TGTGCCAGCAGCTTTAAGCGGGGGGCTGGGAATGAGCAGTTCTTC,CASSFKRGAGNEQFF
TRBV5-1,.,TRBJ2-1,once,TGCGCCAGCACCCCTGCTGGCCAGGAAAGTGAGCAGTTCTTC,CASTPAGQESEQFF
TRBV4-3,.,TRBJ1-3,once,TGCGCCAGCAGCCAAGTTCCGGGTGCGAACACCATATATTTT,CASSQVPGANTIYF
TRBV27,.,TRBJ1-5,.,TGTGCCAGCAGCAACAGGGGCAATCAGCCCCAGCATTTT,CASSNRGNQPQHF
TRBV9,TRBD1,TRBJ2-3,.,TGTGCCAGCAGCGCAGGGACAGGTCACACAGATACGCAGTATTTT,CASSAGTGHTDTQYF
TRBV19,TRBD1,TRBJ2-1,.,TGTGCCAGTAGTATAGAGGGACAGAACTCCTACAATGAGCAGTTCTTC,CASSIEGQNSYNEQFF
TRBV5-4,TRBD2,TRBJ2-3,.,TGTGCCAGCATGCTAGGGACTAGCGGGGCCACAGATACGCAGTATTTT,CASMLGTSGATDTQYF
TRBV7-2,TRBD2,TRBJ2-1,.,TGTGCCAGCAGCTCGAGACTAGCCGCTGAGCAGTTCTTC,CASSSRLAAEQFF
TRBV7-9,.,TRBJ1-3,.,TGTGCCAGCAGCTCCAGGGTACTTTCGAACACCATATATTTT,CASSSRVLSNTIYF
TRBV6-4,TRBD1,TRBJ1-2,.,TGTGCCAGCAAGACAGGGAATCCCCACTATGGCTACACCTTC,CASKTGNPHYGYTF
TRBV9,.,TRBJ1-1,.,TGTGCCAGCAGCCCAACCGGGAACACTGAAGCTTTCTTT,CASSPTGNTEAFF
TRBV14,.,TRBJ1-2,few,TGTGCCAGCGGGCCCCACCGGGGTGGCTACACCTTC,CASGPHRGGYTF
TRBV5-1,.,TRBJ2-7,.,TGCGCCAGCAGCTCGCAGGACTACGAGCAGTACTTC,CASSSQDYEQYF
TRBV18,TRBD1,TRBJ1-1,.,TGTGCCAGCTCAAACACAGGGGAGACTGAAGCTTTCTTT,CASSNTGETEAFF
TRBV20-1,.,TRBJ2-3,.,TGCAGTGCTAGTTCCGGGGGAGACGATACGCAGTATTTT,CSASSGGDDTQYF
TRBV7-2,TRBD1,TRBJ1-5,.,TGTGCCAGCAGCTTAGGGACAGGGACGGGAGGCAATCAGCCCCAGCATTTT,CASSLGTGTGGNQPQHF
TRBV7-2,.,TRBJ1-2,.,TGTGCCAGCAGCTTAGAACAGGTTTATGGCTACACCTTC,CASSLEQVYGYTF
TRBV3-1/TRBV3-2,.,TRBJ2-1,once,TGTGCCAGCAGCCGTGCCCGCTCTCGGGTGGAGAATGAGCAGTTCTTC,CASSRARSRVENEQFF
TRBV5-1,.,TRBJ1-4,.,TGCGCCAGCAGCTTGTTGCAGGGGCCTAATGAAAAACTGTTTTTT,CASSLLQGPNEKLFF
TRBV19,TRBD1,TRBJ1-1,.,TGTGCCAGTAGTATAACATGGACAGGGCTATCCGAAGCTTTCTTT,CASSITWTGLSEAFF
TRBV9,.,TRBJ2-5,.,TGTGCCAGCAGCGCCTCGTATACTCAAGAGACCCAGTACTTC,CASSASYTQETQYF
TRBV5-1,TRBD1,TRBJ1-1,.,TGCGCCAGCAGCTGGGGACAGGGGGGGACTGAAGCTTTCTTT,CASSWGQGGTEAFF
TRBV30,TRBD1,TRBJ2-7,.,TGTGCCTGGAGCCGGGACAGGGGTAACGAGCAGTACTTC,CAWSRDRGNEQYF
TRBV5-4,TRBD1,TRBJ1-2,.,TGTGCCAGCAGCTTGGAGGGGGCGGGCTATGGCTACACCTTC,CASSLEGAGYGYTF
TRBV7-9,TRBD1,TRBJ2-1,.,TGTGCCAGCAGCCCCCGGGACAGCTACAATGAGCAGTTCTTC,CASSPRDSYNEQFF
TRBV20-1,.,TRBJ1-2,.,TGCAGTGCTAGTAGGGGGGGGGCGGATAACTATGGCTACACCTTC,CSASRGGADNYGYTF
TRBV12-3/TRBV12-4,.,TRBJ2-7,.,TGTGCCAGCAGGGTGGGGCAGGGCTACGAGCAGTACTTC,CASRVGQGYEQYF
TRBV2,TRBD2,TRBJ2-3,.,TGTGCCAGCAGTGATTCTAGCGGGGGTAGAGGTACGCAGTATTTT,CASSDSSGGRGTQYF
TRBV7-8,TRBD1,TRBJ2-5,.,TGTGCCAGCAGCCCGTGGACAGGGGAGAGGGGAGAGACCCAGTACTTC,CASSPWTGERGETQYF
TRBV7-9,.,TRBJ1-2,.,TGTGCCAGCAGCTTAGAAACAGTGAAGTATGGCTACACCTTC,CASSLETVKYGYTF
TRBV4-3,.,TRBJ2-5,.,TGCGCCAGCAGCCAAGATTTCGGACAGCAAGAGACCCAGTACTTC,CASSQDFGQQETQYF
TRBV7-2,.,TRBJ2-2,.,TGTGCCAGCAGCCCAGGGGTCACCGGGGAGCTGTTTTTT,CASSPGVTGELFF
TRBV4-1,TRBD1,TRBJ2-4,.,TGCGCCAGCAGCCAAGATGGACAGGGGGCAAACATTCAGTACTTC,CASSQDGQGANIQYF
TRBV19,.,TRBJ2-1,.,TGTGCCAGTAGTATTGGTACAGGTATTAGCAATGAGCAGTTCTTC,CASSIGTGISNEQFF
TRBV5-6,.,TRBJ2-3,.,TGTGCCAGCAGCTTGGGCAGGGTCTTAGATACGCAGTATTTT,CASSLGRVLDTQYF
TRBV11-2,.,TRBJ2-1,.,TGTGCCAGCAGCTATGAGCCAAACAATGAGCAGTTCTTC,CASSYEPNNEQFF
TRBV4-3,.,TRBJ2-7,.,TGCGCCAGCAGCCAAGATTTATCGGGGATCGGCTCCTACGAGCAGTACTTC,CASSQDLSGIGSYEQYF